This T cell receptor (beta chain) was captured by sequencing in a study of technical replicates of blood from a handful of donors. Profiling relied on immunoSEQ multiplex PCR, and the TCRdb table lists in-frame clones only, not all of them. The data contain about 75,000 clones, approximately 90% of them seen just once; the ten biggest clones take up roughly 0.41%. The CDR3 is 15 amino acids. J gave up 2 bases and V 5 bases, and 6 bases lay outside the gene matches. Germline lookup yields CDR1 MDHEN and CDR2 SYDVKM. The sample comprised T cells isolated from PBMCs. This sequence originates from a human donor in good health. The V call is TRBV28, the J call TRBJ2-3; 8 positions match TRBD1. This CDR3 is CASSPAQGVTDTQYF. The CDR3 DNA follows: TGTGCCAGCAGTCCAGCACAGGGGGTCACAGATACGCAGTATTTT.